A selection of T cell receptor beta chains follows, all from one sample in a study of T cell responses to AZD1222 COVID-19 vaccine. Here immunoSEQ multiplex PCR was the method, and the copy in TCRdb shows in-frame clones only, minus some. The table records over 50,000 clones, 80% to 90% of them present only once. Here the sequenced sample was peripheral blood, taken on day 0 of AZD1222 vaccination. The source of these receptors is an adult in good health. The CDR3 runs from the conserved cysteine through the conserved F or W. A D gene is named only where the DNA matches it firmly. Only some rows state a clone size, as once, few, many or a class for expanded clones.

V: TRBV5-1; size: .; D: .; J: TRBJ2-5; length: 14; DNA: TGCGCCAGCAACCTTGGGGGCCAGGGGGAGACCCAGTACTTC; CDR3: CASNLGGQGETQYF
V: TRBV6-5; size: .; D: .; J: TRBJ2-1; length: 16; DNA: TGTGCCAGCAGTTACGCGGCGGTTGGGGCTTACAATGAGCAGTTCTTC; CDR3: CASSYAAVGAYNEQFF
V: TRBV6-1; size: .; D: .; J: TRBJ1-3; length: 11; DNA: TGTGCCAGCAGTGAAAGGGTCACCATATATTTT; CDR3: CASSERVTIYF
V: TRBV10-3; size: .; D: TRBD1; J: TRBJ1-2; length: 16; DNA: TGTGCCATCAATCAAGCCGGGACAGGGTCGCTCGGTGGCTACACCTTC; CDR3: CAINQAGTGSLGGYTF
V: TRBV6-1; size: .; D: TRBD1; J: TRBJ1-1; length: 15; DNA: TGTGCCAGCAGTGAACGACAGGGGGCGGGTACTGAAGCTTTCTTT; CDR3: CASSERQGAGTEAFF
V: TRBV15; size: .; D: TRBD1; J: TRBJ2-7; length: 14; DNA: TGTGCCACCAGCATTGGACAGGGGGAATACGAGCAGTACTTC; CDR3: CATSIGQGEYEQYF
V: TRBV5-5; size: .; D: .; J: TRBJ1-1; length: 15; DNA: TGTGCCAGCAGCTATTCACAGGCCCTGAACACTGAAGCTTTCTTT; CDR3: CASSYSQALNTEAFF
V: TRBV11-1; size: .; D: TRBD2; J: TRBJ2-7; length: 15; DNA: TGTGCCAGCAGCCGGACTAGCGGCAACTCCTACGAGCAGTACTTC; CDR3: CASSRTSGNSYEQYF
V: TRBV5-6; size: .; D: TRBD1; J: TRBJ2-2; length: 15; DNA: TGTGCCAGCAGCCCCTACAGGGGGCTCGGCGGGGAGCTGTTTTTT; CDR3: CASSPYRGLGGELFF
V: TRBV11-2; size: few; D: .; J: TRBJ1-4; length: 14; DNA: TGTGCCAGCAGCGCCACGGTTACCGGGGAAAAACTGTTTTTT; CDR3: CASSATVTGEKLFF
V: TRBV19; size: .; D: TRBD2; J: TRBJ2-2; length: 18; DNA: TGTGCCAGTAGTATAGTGGCTAGCGGGACCGCGAACACCGGGGAGCTGTTTTTT; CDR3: CASSIVASGTANTGELFF
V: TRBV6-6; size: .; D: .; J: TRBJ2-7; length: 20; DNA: TGTGCCAGCAGCCAAACTCCGGGACTCAGCATAAGCGGAAACTCCTACGAGCAGTACTTC; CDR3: CASSQTPGLSISGNSYEQYF
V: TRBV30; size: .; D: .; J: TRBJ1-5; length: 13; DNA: TGTGCCTGGAGTGGGCAGGGGAATCAGCCCCAGCATTTT; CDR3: CAWSGQGNQPQHF
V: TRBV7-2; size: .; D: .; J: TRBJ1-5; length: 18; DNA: TGTGCCAGCAGCTTAGCGTTAAACAGGGTCGTTAGCAATCAGCCCCAGCATTTT; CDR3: CASSLALNRVVSNQPQHF
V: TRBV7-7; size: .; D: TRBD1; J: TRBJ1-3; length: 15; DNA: TGTGCCAGCAGAATTCACAGGGGGCTGGAAAACACCATATATTTT; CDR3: CASRIHRGLENTIYF
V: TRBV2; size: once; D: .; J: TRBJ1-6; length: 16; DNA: TGTGCCAGCAGTGAACGACAGCTAAGAGCTAATTCACCCCTCCACTTT; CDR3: CASSERQLRANSPLHF
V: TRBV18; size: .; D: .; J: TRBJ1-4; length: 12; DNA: TGTGCCAGCTCAGTTGGGGCCGAAAAACTGTTTTTT; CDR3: CASSVGAEKLFF
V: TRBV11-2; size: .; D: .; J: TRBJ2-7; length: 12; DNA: TGTGCCAGCAGCTTAGCCCGTTACGAGCAGTACTTC; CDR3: CASSLARYEQYF
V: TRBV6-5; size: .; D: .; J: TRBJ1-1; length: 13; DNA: TGTGCCAGCAGTCGGACAGAGAACACTGAAGCTTTCTTT; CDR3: CASSRTENTEAFF
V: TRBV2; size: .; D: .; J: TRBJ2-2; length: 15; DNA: TGTGCCAGCAGTGAAAGTGGGAGAGACACCGGGGAGCTGTTTTTT; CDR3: CASSESGRDTGELFF
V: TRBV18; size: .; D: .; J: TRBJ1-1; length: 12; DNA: TGTGCCAGCTCACCACTGGGCACTGAAGCTTTCTTT; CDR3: CASSPLGTEAFF
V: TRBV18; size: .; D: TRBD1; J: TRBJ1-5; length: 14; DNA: TGTGCCAGCTCTCAGGGGGAGAGCAATCAGCCCCAGCATTTT; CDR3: CASSQGESNQPQHF
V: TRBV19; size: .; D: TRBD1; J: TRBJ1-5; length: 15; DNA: TGTGCCAGTAGTATGCGGACAGGGGTGACTCAGCCCCAGCATTTT; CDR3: CASSMRTGVTQPQHF
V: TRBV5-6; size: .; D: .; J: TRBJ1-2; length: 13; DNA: TGTGCCAGCACCTCCCCGGGGGCACATGGCTACACCTTC; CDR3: CASTSPGAHGYTF
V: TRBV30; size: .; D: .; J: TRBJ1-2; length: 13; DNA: TGTGCCTGGAGCGCGAGGGGTGACTATGGCTACACCTTC; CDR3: CAWSARGDYGYTF
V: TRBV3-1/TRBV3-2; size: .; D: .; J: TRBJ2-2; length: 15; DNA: TGTGCCAGCAGCCCATGGCTTAAGGACACCGGGGAGCTGTTTTTT; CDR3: CASSPWLKDTGELFF
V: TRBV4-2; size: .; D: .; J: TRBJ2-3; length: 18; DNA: TGTGCCAGCAGCCAAGATTTGGGACGGGGCCGAATTCGAGATACGCAGTATTTT; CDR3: CASSQDLGRGRIRDTQYF
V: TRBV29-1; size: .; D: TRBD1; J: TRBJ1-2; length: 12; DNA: TGCAGCACAGGGACAGACTACTATGGCTACACCTTC; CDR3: CSTGTDYYGYTF
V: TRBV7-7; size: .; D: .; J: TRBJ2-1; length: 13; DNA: TGTGCCAGCAGCTTAGGGTCGACCAATGAGCAGTTCTTC; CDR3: CASSLGSTNEQFF
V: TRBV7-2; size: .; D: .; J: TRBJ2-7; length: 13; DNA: TGTGCCAGCAGCTTAGGGGCCAACTACGAGCAGTACTTC; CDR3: CASSLGANYEQYF
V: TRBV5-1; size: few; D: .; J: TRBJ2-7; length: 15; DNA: TGCGCCAGCAGCTCAACTTTCAGGGGATCCTACGAGCAGTACTTC; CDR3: CASSSTFRGSYEQYF
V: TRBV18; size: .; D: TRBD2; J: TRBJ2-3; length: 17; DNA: TGTGCCAGCTCACCACCGGCGCTAGCGGGACACACAGATACGCAGTATTTT; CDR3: CASSPPALAGHTDTQYF
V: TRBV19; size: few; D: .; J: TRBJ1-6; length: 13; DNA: TGTGCCAGTAGTACTCAGTTTAATTCACCCCTCCACTTT; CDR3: CASSTQFNSPLHF
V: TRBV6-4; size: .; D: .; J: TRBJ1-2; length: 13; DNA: TGTGCCAGCAGTCACGGGCTTAACTATGGCTACACCTTC; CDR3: CASSHGLNYGYTF
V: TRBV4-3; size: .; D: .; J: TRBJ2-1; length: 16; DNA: TGCGCCAGCAGCCAAGAAGGGTGGACTTCCCGAAATGAGCAGTTCTTC; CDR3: CASSQEGWTSRNEQFF
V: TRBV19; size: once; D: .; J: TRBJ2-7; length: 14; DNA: TGTGCCAGTAGTATAGAGGCACAGTCCTACGAGCAGTACTTC; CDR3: CASSIEAQSYEQYF
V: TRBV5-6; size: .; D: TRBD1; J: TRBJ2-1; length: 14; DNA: TGTGCCAGCAGCTTGGAGACAGGGGCCGTCGAGCAGTTCTTC; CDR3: CASSLETGAVEQFF
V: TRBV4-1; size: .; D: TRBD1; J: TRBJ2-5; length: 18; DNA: TGCGCCAGCAGCCCCCTTTACGGCGGACAGGGGGCCGAAGAGACCCAGTACTTC; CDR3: CASSPLYGGQGAEETQYF
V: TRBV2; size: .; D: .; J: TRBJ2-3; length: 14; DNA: TGTGCCAGCAGGGGTGGTGGAGGCACAGATACGCAGTATTTT; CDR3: CASRGGGGTDTQYF
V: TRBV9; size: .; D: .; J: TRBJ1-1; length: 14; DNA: TGTGCCAGCAGCGTAGAAGCCAGGAACACTGAAGCTTTCTTT; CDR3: CASSVEARNTEAFF
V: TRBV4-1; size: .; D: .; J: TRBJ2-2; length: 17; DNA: TGCGCCAGCAGCCAGGGGGTATTCAGGAAGAACACCGGGGAGCTGTTTTTT; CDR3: CASSQGVFRKNTGELFF
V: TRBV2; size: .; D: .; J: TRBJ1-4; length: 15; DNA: TGTGCCAGCAGATCCTTTGAGCAGGGAGGTGAAAAACTGTTTTTT; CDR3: CASRSFEQGGEKLFF
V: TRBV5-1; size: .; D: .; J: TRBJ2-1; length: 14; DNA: TGCGCCAGCAGCCTAGGGACCTCCTACAATGAGCAGTTCTTC; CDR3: CASSLGTSYNEQFF
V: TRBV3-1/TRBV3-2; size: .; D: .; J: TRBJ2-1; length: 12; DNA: TGTGCCAGCAGCCAAGGGGGCGATGAGCAGTTCTTC; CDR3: CASSQGGDEQFF
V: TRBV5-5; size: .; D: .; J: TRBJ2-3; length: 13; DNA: TGTGCCAGCAGCCCCCGCTTGGGAGATACGCAGTATTTT; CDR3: CASSPRLGDTQYF
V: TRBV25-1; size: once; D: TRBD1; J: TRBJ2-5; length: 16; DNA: TGTGCCAGCAGCAGACCCGGACAGGGGGGGACTGGGACCCAGTACTTC; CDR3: CASSRPGQGGTGTQYF
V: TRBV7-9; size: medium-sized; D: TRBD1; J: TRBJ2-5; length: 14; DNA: TGTGCCAGCAGCTCCGGGACAGGCGGAGTGGCCCAGTACTTC; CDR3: CASSSGTGGVAQYF
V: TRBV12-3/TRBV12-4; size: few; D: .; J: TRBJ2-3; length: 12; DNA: TGTGCCAGCAGTTTAGCGGATGGTACGCAGTATTTT; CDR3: CASSLADGTQYF